Described below is a single TCR beta chain sequence and its context. Its antigen is currently unknown. This sample was included in a study of cytomegalovirus exposure and HLA in healthy donors. The table came from immunoSEQ multiplex PCR; TCRdb's copy has only in-frame clones and leaves some out. The sample includes 110,000 or so clones, around 95% of them seen just once. Regarding the study as a whole: In vitro data verified three CMV-associated chains as specific for CMV antigens.

Separation from the roughly 690-subject first cohort characterized the 120-subject validation cohort, to which the donors belonged. The TCR sequence derives from a woman aged 18 to 35 in good health and CMV-seronegative. Sequenced material: PBMCs.

The CDR3, as DNA: TGTGCCAGCAGCTTGGGGGCGCCGGGATCCTACGAGCAGTACTTC. Translated, it gives CASSLGAPGSYEQYF. The rearrangement links TRBV5-4 to TRBJ2-7; tentative D call: TRBD2 (5 bases). Trimming cost V 0 bases and J 1 base, with 11 bases left between them. The CDR3 consists of 15 residues. CDR1 is SGHNT, CDR2 YYREEE, per germline (reference sequence).